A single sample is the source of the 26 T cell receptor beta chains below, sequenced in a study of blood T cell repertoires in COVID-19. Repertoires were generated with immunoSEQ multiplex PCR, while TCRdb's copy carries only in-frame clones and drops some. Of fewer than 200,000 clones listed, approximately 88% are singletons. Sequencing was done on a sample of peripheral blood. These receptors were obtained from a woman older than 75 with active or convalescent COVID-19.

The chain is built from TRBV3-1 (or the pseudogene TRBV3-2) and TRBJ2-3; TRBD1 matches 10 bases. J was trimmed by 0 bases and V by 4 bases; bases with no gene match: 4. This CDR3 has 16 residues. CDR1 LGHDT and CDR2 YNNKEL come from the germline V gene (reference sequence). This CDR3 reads CASSLRTGGSTDTQYF. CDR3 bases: TGTGCCAGCAGCCTGAGGACAGGGGGAAGCACAGATACGCAGTATTTT.

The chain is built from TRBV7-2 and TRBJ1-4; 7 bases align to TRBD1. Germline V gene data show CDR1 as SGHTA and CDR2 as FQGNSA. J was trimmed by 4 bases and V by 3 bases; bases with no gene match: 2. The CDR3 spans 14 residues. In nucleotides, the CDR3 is TGTGCCAGCAGCTTCCAGGGGGTTAATGAAAAACTGTTTTTT. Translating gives CASSFQGVNEKLFF.

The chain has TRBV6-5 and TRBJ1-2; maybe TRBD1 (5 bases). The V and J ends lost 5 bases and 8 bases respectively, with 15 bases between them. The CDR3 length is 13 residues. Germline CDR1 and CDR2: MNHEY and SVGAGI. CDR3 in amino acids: CASSPVSGEGYTF. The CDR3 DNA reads TGTGCCAGCAGTCCCGTCTCGGGGGAAGGCTACACCTTC.

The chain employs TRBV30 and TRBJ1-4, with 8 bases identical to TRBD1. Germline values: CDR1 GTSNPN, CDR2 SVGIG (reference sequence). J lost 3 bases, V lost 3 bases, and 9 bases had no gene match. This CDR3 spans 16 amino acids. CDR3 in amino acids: CAWRKGGRGPNEKLFF. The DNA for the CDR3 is TGTGCCTGGAGGAAGGGGGGCAGGGGGCCTAATGAAAAACTGTTTTTT.

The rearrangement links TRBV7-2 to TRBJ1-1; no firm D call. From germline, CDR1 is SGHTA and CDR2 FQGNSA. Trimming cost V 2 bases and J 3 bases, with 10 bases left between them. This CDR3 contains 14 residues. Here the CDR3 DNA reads TGTGCCAGCAGCTTACGAGGGATTGACACTGAAGCTTTCTTT. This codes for CASSLRGIDTEAFF.

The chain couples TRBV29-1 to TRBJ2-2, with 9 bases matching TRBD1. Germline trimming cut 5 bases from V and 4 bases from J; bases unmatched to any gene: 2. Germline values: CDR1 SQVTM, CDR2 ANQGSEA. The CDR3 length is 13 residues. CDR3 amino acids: CSVQTGGTGELFF. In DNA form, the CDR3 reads TGCAGCGTTCAGACAGGGGGCACCGGGGAGCTGTTTTTT.

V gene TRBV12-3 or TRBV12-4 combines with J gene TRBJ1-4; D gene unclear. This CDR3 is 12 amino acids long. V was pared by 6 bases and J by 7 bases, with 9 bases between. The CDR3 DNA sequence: TGTGCCAGCAGCCTCGGAGGTGAAAAACTGTTTTTT. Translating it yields CASSLGGEKLFF.

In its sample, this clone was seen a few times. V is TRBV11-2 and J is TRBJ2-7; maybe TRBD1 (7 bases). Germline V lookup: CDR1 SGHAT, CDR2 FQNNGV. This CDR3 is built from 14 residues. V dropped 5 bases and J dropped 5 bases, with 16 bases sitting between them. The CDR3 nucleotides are TGTGCCAGCAGCGGAGGGGGCTCCCAGAACGAGCAGTACTTC. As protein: CASSGGGSQNEQYF. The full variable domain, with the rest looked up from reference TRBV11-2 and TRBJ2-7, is EAGVAQSPRYKIIEKRQSVAFWCNPISGHATLYWYQQILGQGPKLLIQFQNNGVVDDSQLPKDRFSAERLKGVDSTLKIQPAKLEDSAVYLCASSGGGSQNEQYFGPGTRLTVT.

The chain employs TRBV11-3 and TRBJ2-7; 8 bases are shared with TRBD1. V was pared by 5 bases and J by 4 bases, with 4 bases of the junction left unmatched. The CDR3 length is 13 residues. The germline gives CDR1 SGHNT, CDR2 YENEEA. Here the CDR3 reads CASSPGQGYEQYF. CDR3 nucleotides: TGTGCCAGCAGCCCCGGACAGGGTTACGAGCAGTACTTC.

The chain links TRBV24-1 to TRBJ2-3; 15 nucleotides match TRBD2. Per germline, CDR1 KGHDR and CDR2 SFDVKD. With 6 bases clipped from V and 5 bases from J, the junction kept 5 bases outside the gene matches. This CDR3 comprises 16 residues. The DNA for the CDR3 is TGTGCCACCAGTACCCGGACTAGCGGGGGGGAAGATACGCAGTATTTT. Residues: CATSTRTSGGEDTQYF.

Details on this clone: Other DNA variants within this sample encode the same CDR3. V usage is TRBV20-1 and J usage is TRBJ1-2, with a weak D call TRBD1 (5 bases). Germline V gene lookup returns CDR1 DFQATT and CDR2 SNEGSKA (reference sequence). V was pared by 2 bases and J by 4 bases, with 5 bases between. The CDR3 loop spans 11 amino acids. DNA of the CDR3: TGCAGTGCTAGACAGGGCTATGGCTACACCTTC. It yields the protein CSARQGYGYTF.

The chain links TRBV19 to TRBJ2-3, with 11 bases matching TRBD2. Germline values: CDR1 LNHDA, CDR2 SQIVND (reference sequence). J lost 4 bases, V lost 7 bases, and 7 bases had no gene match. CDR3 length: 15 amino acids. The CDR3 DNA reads TGTGCCAGTATCGCGATAGCGGGAGGGTCAGATACGCAGTATTTT. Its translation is CASIAIAGGSDTQYF.

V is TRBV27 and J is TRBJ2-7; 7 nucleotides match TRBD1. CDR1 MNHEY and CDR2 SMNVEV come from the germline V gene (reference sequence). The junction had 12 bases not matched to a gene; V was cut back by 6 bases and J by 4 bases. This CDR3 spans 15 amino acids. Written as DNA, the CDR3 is TGTGCCAGCAGCTCTACAGGGGAACGCCTATACGAGCAGTACTTC. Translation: CASSSTGERLYEQYF.

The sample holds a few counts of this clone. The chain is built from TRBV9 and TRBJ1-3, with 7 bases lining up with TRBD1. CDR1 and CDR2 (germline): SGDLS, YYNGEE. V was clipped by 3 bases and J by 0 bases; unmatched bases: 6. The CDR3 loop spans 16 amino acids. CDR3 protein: CASSAGQPASGNTIYF. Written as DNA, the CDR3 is TGTGCCAGCAGCGCGGGACAGCCCGCCTCTGGAAACACCATATATTTT.

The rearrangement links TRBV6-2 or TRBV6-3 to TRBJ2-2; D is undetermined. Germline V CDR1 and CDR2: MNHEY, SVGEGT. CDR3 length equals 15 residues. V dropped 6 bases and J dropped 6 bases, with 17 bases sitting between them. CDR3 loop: CASSLQVVGAGELFF. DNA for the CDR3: TGTGCCAGCAGCCTCCAGGTGGTAGGTGCCGGGGAGCTGTTTTTT.

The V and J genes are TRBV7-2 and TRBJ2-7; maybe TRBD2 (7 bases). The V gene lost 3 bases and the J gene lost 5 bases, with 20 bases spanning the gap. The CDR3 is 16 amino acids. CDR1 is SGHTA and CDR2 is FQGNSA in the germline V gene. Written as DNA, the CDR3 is TGTGCCAGCAGCTTCCGCCGAGGGGGGGATTTTAACGAGCAGTACTTC. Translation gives CASSFRRGGDFNEQYF. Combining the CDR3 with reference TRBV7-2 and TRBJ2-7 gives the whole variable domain GAGVSQSPSNKVTEKGKDVELRCDPISGHTALYWYRQSLGQGLEFLIYFQGNSAPDKSGLPSDRFSAERTGGSVSTLTIQRTQQEDSAVYLCASSFRRGGDFNEQYFGPGTRLTVT.

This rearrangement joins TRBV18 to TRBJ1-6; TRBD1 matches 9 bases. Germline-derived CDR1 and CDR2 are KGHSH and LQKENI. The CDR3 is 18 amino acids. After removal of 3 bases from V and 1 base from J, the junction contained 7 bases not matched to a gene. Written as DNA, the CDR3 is TGTGCCAGCTCACCGACAGGGGGGGAATATTCCTATAATTCACCCCTCCACTTT. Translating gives CASSPTGGEYSYNSPLHF.

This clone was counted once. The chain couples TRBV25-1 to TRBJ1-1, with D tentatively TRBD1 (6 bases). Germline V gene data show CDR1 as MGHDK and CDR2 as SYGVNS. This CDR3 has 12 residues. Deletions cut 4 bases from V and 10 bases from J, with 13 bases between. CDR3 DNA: TGTGCCAGCAGTGGTCACAGGGTTCGAGCTTTCTTT. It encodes CASSGHRVRAFF.

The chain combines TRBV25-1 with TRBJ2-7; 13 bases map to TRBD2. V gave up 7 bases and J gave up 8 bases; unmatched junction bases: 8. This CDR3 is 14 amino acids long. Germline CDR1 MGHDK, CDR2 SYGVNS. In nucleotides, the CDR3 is TGTGCCAGCACTCCGACGGGACTAGCGGGGAAGCAGTACTTC. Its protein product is CASTPTGLAGKQYF.

As DNA, the CDR3 is TGTGCCAGCAGCCCTCCTAGGGGACAGGTCACCTACGAGCAGTACTTC. Translating gives CASSPPRGQVTYEQYF. This chain connects TRBV11-2 to TRBJ2-7, with 8 bases aligning to TRBD1. CDR3 size: 16 residues. J lost 2 bases, V lost 5 bases, and 11 bases had no gene match. The V gene's germline CDR1 is SGHAT and CDR2 FQNNGV. Full variable domain (outside the CDR3, taken from reference TRBV11-2 and TRBJ2-7): EAGVAQSPRYKIIEKRQSVAFWCNPISGHATLYWYQQILGQGPKLLIQFQNNGVVDDSQLPKDRFSAERLKGVDSTLKIQPAKLEDSAVYLCASSPPRGQVTYEQYFGPGTRLTVT.

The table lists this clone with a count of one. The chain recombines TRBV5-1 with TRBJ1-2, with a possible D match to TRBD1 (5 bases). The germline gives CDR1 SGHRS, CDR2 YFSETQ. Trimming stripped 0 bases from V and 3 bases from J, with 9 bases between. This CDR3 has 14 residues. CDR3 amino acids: CASSLATVDYGYTF. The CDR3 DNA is TGCGCCAGCAGCTTGGCGACAGTAGACTATGGCTACACCTTC. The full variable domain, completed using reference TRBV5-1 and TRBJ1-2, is KAGVTQTPRYLIKTRGQQVTLSCSPISGHRSVSWYQQTPGQGLQFLFEYFSETQRNKGNFPGRFSGRQFSNSRSEMNVSTLELGDSALYLCASSLATVDYGYTFGSGTRLTVV.

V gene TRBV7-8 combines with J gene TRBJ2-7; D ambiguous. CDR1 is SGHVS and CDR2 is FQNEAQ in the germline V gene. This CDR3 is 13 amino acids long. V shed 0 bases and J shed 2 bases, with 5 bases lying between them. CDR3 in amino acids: CASSLALAYEQYF. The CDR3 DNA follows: TGTGCCAGCAGCTTAGCGTTAGCCTACGAGCAGTACTTC.

The CDR3: CASSLFSAGGSEKLFF. CDR3 bases: TGTGCCAGCAGCTTATTCTCGGCGGGGGGCAGTGAAAAACTGTTTTTT. J is TRBJ1-4 and V is TRBV7-6; a possible D gene is TRBD1 (6 bases). The CDR3 is 16 residues long. Between the trimmed V and J ends, which lost 2 bases and 7 bases, there was a span of 17 bases. CDR1 is SGHVS, CDR2 FNYEAQ, per germline. Combining the CDR3 with reference TRBV7-6 and TRBJ1-4 gives the whole variable domain GAGVSQSPRYKVTKRGQDVALRCDPISGHVSLYWYRQALGQGPEFLTYFNYEAQQDKSGLPNDRFSAERPEGSISTLTIQRTEQRDSAMYRCASSLFSAGGSEKLFFGSGTQLSVL.

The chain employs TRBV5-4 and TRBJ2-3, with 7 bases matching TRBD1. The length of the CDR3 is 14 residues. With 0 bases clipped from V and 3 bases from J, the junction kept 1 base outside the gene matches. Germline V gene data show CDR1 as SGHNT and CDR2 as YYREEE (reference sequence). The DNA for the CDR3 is TGTGCCAGCAGCTTGGAACAGGGGACAGATACGCAGTATTTT. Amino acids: CASSLEQGTDTQYF.

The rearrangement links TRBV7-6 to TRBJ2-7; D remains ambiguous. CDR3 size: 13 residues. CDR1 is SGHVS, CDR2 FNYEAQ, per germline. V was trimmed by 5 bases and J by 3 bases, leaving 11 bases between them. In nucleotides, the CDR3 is TGTGCCAGCAGCCAGAGCCCAGGCTACGAGCAGTACTTC. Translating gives CASSQSPGYEQYF. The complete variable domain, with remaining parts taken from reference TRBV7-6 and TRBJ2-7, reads GAGVSQSPRYKVTKRGQDVALRCDPISGHVSLYWYRQALGQGPEFLTYFNYEAQQDKSGLPNDRFSAERPEGSISTLTIQRTEQRDSAMYRCASSQSPGYEQYFGPGTRLTVT.

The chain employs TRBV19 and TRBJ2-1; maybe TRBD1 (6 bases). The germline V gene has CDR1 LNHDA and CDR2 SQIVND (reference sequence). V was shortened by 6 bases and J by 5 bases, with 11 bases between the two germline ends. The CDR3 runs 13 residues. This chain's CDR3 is CASRVGQNNEQFF. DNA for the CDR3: TGTGCCAGTAGGGTAGGACAGAACAATGAGCAGTTCTTC.